Below, one T cell receptor (beta chain) is given with its context. The sample belongs to a study of blood T cell repertoires in COVID-19. Measured with immunoSEQ multiplex PCR; TCRdb has only the in-frame clones, and not every one. The data contain more than 95,000 clones, approximately 83% of them seen just once; the ten biggest clones take up 12%. J lost 4 bases, V lost 6 bases, and 7 bases had no gene match. The length of the CDR3 is 16 residues. Per the germline V gene, CDR1 is PRHDT and CDR2 is FYEKMQ (reference sequence). The chain has TRBV13 and TRBJ2-6, with 9 bases that match TRBD1. The clonotype originates from a man between 60 and 75 years old with acute or convalescent COVID-19. Material: peripheral blood. This CDR3 is CASSWTGVTGANVLTF. The DNA of the CDR3 is TGTGCCAGCAGTTGGACAGGGGTTACGGGGGCCAACGTCCTGACTTTC. The full variable domain, rest sourced from reference TRBV13 and TRBJ2-6, is AAGVIQSPRHLIKEKRETATLKCYPIPRHDTVYWYQQGPGQDPQFLISFYEKMQSDKGSIPDRFSAQQFSDYHSELNMSSLELGDSALYFCASSWTGVTGANVLTFGAGSRLTVL.